This T cell receptor (beta chain) is drawn from a study of breast tumors, draining lymph nodes, adjacent tissues. Germline V gene lookup returns CDR1 SGHTA and CDR2 FQGNSA. This CDR3 comprises 12 residues. Points on this clonotype: The antigen is undetermined.

Axillary draining lymph nodes of breast cancer patients supplied the node samples. The study, taken as a whole, reports: Tumor T cell lymph node origin was a supported hypothesis, not proven. Tumor repertoires ranked between lymph nodes and nontumor tissue in diversity, with V and J gene preferences. The data were judged consistent with most tumor T cells coming from lymph node and expanding in tumor. Luminal-like breast cancer showed significantly greater tumor-nontumor repertoire similarity than basal-like breast cancer did.

One entry per CDR3 protein results from TCRdb running MiXCR on the multiplex PCR reads. The data show some 250,000 distinct CDR3 sequences, under 40% seen once. The V and J genes are TRBV7-2 and TRBJ2-7, with 11 bases that match TRBD2. This TCR was recovered from a female donor with breast cancer. Some clones in this sample may be carry-over from other donors' samples. The sequenced sample was axillary lymph node tissue. CDR3 DNA sequence: TGTGCTAGCGGGAGGGCCGGGGTAGAGCAGTACTTC. Translated: CASGRAGVEQYF.